These 32 T cell receptor beta chains share one sample of origin, sequenced in a study of T cells in Graves' hyperthyroidism and ophthalmopathy. Authors of the study amplified TCR beta CDR3 regions from RNA transcripts. Researchers ran a first-round RT-PCR on the TCR CDR3 using the HTBI primer set. TCRdb ran MiXCR on the multiplex PCR reads and lists one entry per CDR3 protein. The sample includes 300,000 to 450,000 distinct CDR3 sequences, 15% to 20% of them seen just once. Sample: blood. The receptors were sampled from a woman in her forties with Graves' ophthalmopathy.

Many counts were recorded for this clonotype. V usage is TRBV12-3 or TRBV12-4 and J usage is TRBJ1-1; 7 bases are a match to TRBD1. The CDR3 loop spans 14 amino acids. V lost 6 bases, J lost 8 bases, and 12 bases stayed unmatched. The CDR3 sequence: CASSSRQGKVEAFF. CDR3 coding DNA: TGTGCCAGCAGCTCCCGACAGGGAAAAGTAGAAGCTTTCTTT.

This clonotype has at least ten counts. V is TRBV6-1 and J is TRBJ2-5; 10 bases map to TRBD2. The CDR3 loop spans 18 amino acids. J lost 4 bases, V lost 0 bases, and 11 bases had no gene match. Germline assignment: CDR1 MNHNS and CDR2 SASEGT. As DNA, the CDR3 is TGTGCCAGCAGTGAAGCGCTTCATGCTAGCGGGAGCCGAGAGACCCAGTACTTC. Protein sequence: CASSEALHASGSRETQYF.

This clonotype was recorded many times. This chain uses TRBV2 with TRBJ2-4, with a tentative D call TRBD2 (7 bases). This CDR3 spans 16 amino acids. V lost 8 bases and J lost 0, with 17 bases in between. Germline V gene lookup returns CDR1 SNHLY and CDR2 FYNNEI. The CDR3 DNA follows: TGTGCCAGCGATCGGGGAGGGGGACTAGCCAAAAACATTCAGTACTTC. This gives the protein CASDRGGGLAKNIQYF.

This clonotype was observed many times. The chain employs TRBV12-3 or TRBV12-4 and TRBJ2-4; the D gene is possibly TRBD2 (5 bases). This CDR3 is built from 16 residues. V lost 3 bases to trimming and J lost 0 bases, with 12 bases between them. The CDR3 region has the DNA TGTGCCAGCAGTTTCGGGATTGGATTAGCCAAAAACATTCAGTACTTC. This encodes CASSFGIGLAKNIQYF.

The table lists this clonotype with a few counts. The rearrangement links TRBV12-3 or TRBV12-4 to TRBJ2-1; TRBD2 matches 15 bases. The CDR3 runs to 19 residues. V trimming: 1 base; J trimming: 4 bases; junction bases outside the gene matches: 8. CDR3 nucleotide sequence: TGTGCCAGCAGTTTAGAGGGACTAGCGGGAGGTAAGGGATACAATGAGCAGTTCTTC. Its protein is CASSLEGLAGGKGYNEQFF.

This clonotype showed up many times. V is TRBV29-1 and J is TRBJ2-5, with TRBD1 identical over 7 bases. Germline V gene lookup returns CDR1 SQVTM and CDR2 ANQGSEA. J was trimmed by 0 bases and V by 3 bases; bases with no gene match: 1. CDR3 length: 13 amino acids. This CDR3 reads CSVEGTDQETQYF. The CDR3 nucleotides read TGCAGCGTTGAGGGGACAGACCAAGAGACCCAGTACTTC.

This clonotype was observed at least ten times. The chain has TRBV18 and TRBJ2-7, with a weak D call TRBD2 (8 bases). V lost 5 bases and J lost 4, with 21 bases in between. The CDR3 is 16 amino acids. Germline V gene sequence: CDR1 KGHSH, CDR2 LQKENI. The CDR3 sequence is CASSTGVPGLGYEQYF. The DNA for the CDR3 is TGTGCCAGCTCAACAGGGGTTCCGGGACTAGGTTACGAGCAGTACTTC.

This chain links TRBV6-2 or TRBV6-3 with TRBJ1-1; TRBD1 agrees at 9 bases. The CDR3 has 13 amino acids. Germline lookup yields CDR1 MNHEY and CDR2 SVGEGT. After removal of 6 bases from V and 11 bases from J, the junction contained 10 bases not matched to a gene. Written as DNA, the CDR3 is TGTGCCAGCAGGGAGCCGGGGACAGGGCTTGCTTTCTTT. Translating gives CASREPGTGLAFF.

The table lists this clonotype with many counts. The CDR3 loop is CASSSEGYNEQFF. DNA for the CDR3: TGTGCCAGCAGTTCTGAGGGGTACAATGAGCAGTTCTTC. The chain recombines TRBV28 with TRBJ2-1; TRBD1 or TRBD2 may be the D gene (5 bases each). Trimming took 4 bases from V and 4 from J, leaving 8 bases between them. The CDR3 spans 13 residues. The germline V gene encodes CDR1 MDHEN and CDR2 SYDVKM.

This clonotype was detected many times. This chain uses TRBV30 with TRBJ2-7; 9 positions agree with TRBD2. With V trimmed by 3 bases and J by 2 bases, 2 bases remained unmatched. The germline CDR1 and CDR2 sequences are GTSNPN and SVGIG (reference sequence). This CDR3 spans 13 amino acids. CDR3 sequence reads: CAWRAGGTYEQYF. CDR3 in DNA: TGTGCCTGGAGGGCGGGAGGGACCTACGAGCAGTACTTC.

Many counts were recorded for this clonotype. This rearrangement joins TRBV29-1 to TRBJ2-5; D is possibly TRBD2 (7 bases). CDR1 SQVTM and CDR2 ANQGSEA come from the germline V gene. The CDR3 is 13 residues long. V shed 0 bases and J shed 5 bases, with 10 bases lying between them. CDR3 amino acids: CSVEDGGRETQYF. In nucleotides, the CDR3 is TGCAGCGTTGAAGACGGGGGGCGGGAGACCCAGTACTTC. The full variable domain, completed using reference TRBV29-1 and TRBJ2-5, is SAVISQKPSRDICQRGTSLTIQCQVDSQVTMMFWYRQQPGQSLTLIATANQGSEATYESGFVIDKFPISRPNLTFSTLTVSNMSPEDSSIYLCSVEDGGRETQYFGPGTRLLVL.

The chain carries TRBV6-2 or TRBV6-3 and TRBJ2-1; 10 positions agree with TRBD1. The V and J ends lost 0 bases and 9 bases, in that order; junction bases with no gene match: 8. The CDR3 loop spans 16 amino acids. Germline V gives CDR1 MNHEY, CDR2 SVGEGT. CDR3 sequence: CASSYSGQGYYGEQFF. For the CDR3, the DNA is TGTGCCAGCAGTTACTCGGGACAGGGGTATTATGGTGAGCAGTTCTTC.

This clonotype showed up many times. J is TRBJ2-5 and V is TRBV5-4; weak D call: TRBD2 (6 bases). Trimming took 0 bases from V and 0 from J, leaving 18 bases between them. The CDR3 has 18 residues. Germline lookup yields CDR1 SGHNT and CDR2 YYREEE (reference sequence). CDR3: CASSLAGLKRKYQETQYF. The DNA of the CDR3 is TGTGCCAGCAGCTTGGCGGGACTCAAGAGAAAGTACCAAGAGACCCAGTACTTC. Combining the CDR3 with reference TRBV5-4 and TRBJ2-5 gives the whole variable domain ETGVTQSPTHLIKTRGQQVTLRCSSQSGHNTVSWYQQALGQGPQFIFQYYREEENGRGNFPPRFSGLQFPNYSSELNVNALELDDSALYLCASSLAGLKRKYQETQYFGPGTRLLVL.

The sample holds many counts of this clonotype. The chain joins TRBV20-1 to TRBJ2-7; possible D gene TRBD2, 7 bases. The CDR3 is 14 amino acids. The germline V gene has CDR1 DFQATT and CDR2 SNEGSKA (reference sequence). V lost 0 bases and J 6 bases, leaving 15 bases between the germline ends. The chain's CDR3 is CSARDRGAVREQYF. For the CDR3, the DNA is TGCAGTGCTAGAGACCGGGGGGCTGTACGCGAGCAGTACTTC.

The V call is TRBV10-3, the J call TRBJ2-7; D possibly corresponds to TRBD1 (6 bases). Germline V gene sequence: CDR1 ENHRY, CDR2 SYGVKD. The CDR3 is made up of 12 amino acids. CDR3 sequence: CVIQQGSYEQYF. The CDR3 DNA follows: TGTGTCATACAACAGGGATCCTACGAGCAGTACTTC.

At least ten counts were recorded for this clonotype. J is TRBJ2-2 and V is TRBV9; 12 bases fit TRBD1. The germline V gene encodes CDR1 SGDLS and CDR2 YYNGEE. This CDR3 is 14 amino acids long. With V trimmed by 5 bases and J by 7 bases, 3 bases remained unmatched. CDR3 residues: CASRGTGGYGELFF. CDR3 in DNA: TGTGCCAGCAGGGGGACAGGGGGCTACGGGGAGCTGTTTTTT.

This clonotype was detected ten times or more. The rearrangement joins TRBV18 to TRBJ2-5; D possibly matches TRBD1 or TRBD2 (5 bases each). The V and J ends lost 3 bases and 5 bases respectively, with 10 bases between them. Germline V gene lookup returns CDR1 KGHSH and CDR2 LQKENI. The CDR3 has 13 amino acids. The CDR3 sequence is CASSPRGGETQYF. CDR3 nucleotides: TGTGCCAGCTCACCCCGGGGCGGTGAGACCCAGTACTTC. The variable domain in full, completed from reference TRBV18 and TRBJ2-5, reads NAGVMQNPRHLVRRRGQEARLRCSPMKGHSHVYWYRQLPEEGLKFMVYLQKENIIDESGMPKERFSAEFPKEGPSILRIQQVVRGDSAAYFCASSPRGGETQYFGPGTRLLVL.

This clonotype has a single count. The rearrangement links TRBV12-3 or TRBV12-4 to TRBJ1-2; no clear D gene. The V end lost 4 bases, the J end lost 8 bases, and 8 bases lay between the germline ends. The CDR3 consists of 11 residues. CDR3 sequence: CASSSATGYTF. In DNA, the CDR3 is TGTGCCAGCAGTTCAGCGACGGGCTACACCTTC.

This clonotype was observed many times. The chain is built from TRBV20-1 and TRBJ2-5; 10 positions agree with TRBD2. The CDR3 has 15 residues. CDR1 and CDR2 (germline): DFQATT, SNEGSKA (reference sequence). Trimming took 0 bases from V and 5 from J; bases not matched to a gene: 6. The CDR3 loop reads CSARDGAGGPETQYF. CDR3 in DNA: TGCAGTGCTAGAGATGGAGCGGGAGGGCCCGAGACCCAGTACTTC.

The chain has TRBV12-3 or TRBV12-4 and TRBJ1-1; perhaps TRBD1 as D (6 bases). The CDR3 has 13 residues. V was shortened by 5 bases and J by 5 bases, with 12 bases between the two germline ends. CDR3 in DNA: TGTGCCAGCAGTCGACAGGTTTGGACTGAAGCTTTCTTT. Translated: CASSRQVWTEAFF.

This clonotype was seen repeatedly, ten times or more. V and J are TRBV12-5 and TRBJ2-2; TRBD1 aligns across 7 bases. V shed 1 base and J 5 bases; nucleotides not matched to a gene: 4. This CDR3 spans 15 amino acids. CDR1 LGHNT and CDR2 FRNRAP come from the germline V gene. In nucleotides, the CDR3 is TGTGCTAGTGGTTTGGAGGGGGCTGGGACCGGGGAGCTGTTTTTT. This sequence encodes CASGLEGAGTGELFF.

This clonotype was seen many times. The rearrangement joins TRBV30 to TRBJ1-2; 7 nucleotides line up with TRBD1. Germline CDR1 reads GTSNPN; CDR2 reads SVGIG (reference sequence). The V segment lost 1 base and the J segment 4 bases; nucleotides outside the gene matches: 6. The CDR3 covers 14 residues. The CDR3 spells CAWSAWDSSYGYTF. In DNA, the CDR3 is TGTGCCTGGAGTGCCTGGGACAGTAGCTATGGCTACACCTTC.

As concerns this clonotype: It may be a read error: a sequence one base away is much more abundant. Written as DNA, the CDR3 is TGTGCCAGCATCCGACAGAACACCGGGGAGCTGTTTTTT. This encodes CASIRQNTGELFF. The chain carries TRBV27 and TRBJ2-2; no reliable D call. The CDR3 has 13 residues. Germline CDR1 reads MNHEY; CDR2 reads SMNVEV (reference sequence). V was shortened by 7 bases and J by 1 base, with 7 bases between the two germline ends.

With respect to this clonotype: This may arise from a read error, as a much more abundant clone is one base away. J is TRBJ1-2 and V is TRBV4-1, with TRBD1 as a possible D gene (6 bases). Trimming cost V 4 bases and J 5 bases, with 17 bases left between them. CDR3 length: 15 residues. Looked up from germline, CDR1 is MGHRA and CDR2 is YSYEKL. The CDR3 DNA follows: TGCGCCAGCAGCCGCGCGAGGGGGATGAAGTATGGCTACACCTTC. This codes for CASSRARGMKYGYTF.

The V and J genes are TRBV6-1 and TRBJ2-7, with D tentatively TRBD1 or TRBD2 (5 bases each). V was clipped by 8 bases and J by 2 bases, with 16 bases between them. CDR3 length: 14 residues. Germline V gives CDR1 MNHNS, CDR2 SASEGT. Here the CDR3 DNA reads TGTGCCAGCTTTCAAGGGACGGTCACCTACGAGCAGTACTTC. Translating it yields CASFQGTVTYEQYF.

In its sample, this clonotype was seen many times. As DNA, the CDR3 is TGTGCCAGCTCACCACCGGGGACAGGGAAAGAGACCCAGTACTTC. It codes for CASSPPGTGKETQYF. V usage is TRBV18 and J usage is TRBJ2-5; 9 bases map to TRBD1. Germline CDR1 and CDR2: KGHSH and LQKENI. After removal of 0 bases from V and 3 bases from J, the junction contained 2 bases not matched to a gene. The CDR3 runs 15 residues.

This clonotype was found many times. The rearrangement uses TRBV19 and TRBJ1-1; 9 nucleotides match TRBD1. CDR3 size: 13 residues. The V gene's germline CDR1 is LNHDA and CDR2 SQIVND (reference sequence). Trimming cost V 6 bases and J 4 bases; bases outside gene matches: 3. Here the CDR3 DNA reads TGTGCCAGTAGGGGACAGGGAGCCACTGAAGCTTTCTTT. Translating it yields CASRGQGATEAFF.

This clonotype was detected ten times or more. The V and J genes are TRBV12-3 or TRBV12-4 and TRBJ1-3, with D possibly TRBD1 on 6 matching bases. Trimming pared 2 bases from V and 4 bases from J, leaving 15 bases between. The CDR3 runs to 16 residues. In DNA form, the CDR3 reads TGTGCCAGCAGTTTAATTGGGGGGCTGTCGGGAAACACCATATATTTT. Protein sequence: CASSLIGGLSGNTIYF.

The sample holds many counts of this clonotype. The chain has TRBV10-3 and TRBJ1-1; D is perhaps TRBD1 (6 bases). This CDR3 region has 11 residues. Deletions cut 6 bases from V and 5 bases from J, with 7 bases between. Looked up from germline, CDR1 is ENHRY and CDR2 is SYGVKD. CDR3: CAISRGTEAFF. Here the CDR3 DNA reads TGTGCCATCAGCAGGGGAACTGAAGCTTTCTTT.

This clonotype has ten or more counts. The gene calls are TRBV3-1 and TRBJ1-3; no reliable D call. Germline loops: CDR1 LGHDT, CDR2 YNNKEL (reference sequence). V lost 0 bases to trimming and J lost 0 bases, with 6 bases between them. The length of the CDR3 is 15 residues. The CDR3 nucleotides are TGTGCCAGCAGCCAAGATATTCACTCTGGAAACACCATATATTTT. Its protein product is CASSQDIHSGNTIYF.

This clonotype was detected ten times or more. The chain has TRBV28 and TRBJ1-1; D is uncertain. Trimming left V 10 bases short and J 4 bases short, with 10 bases between. Germline V lookup: CDR1 MDHEN, CDR2 SYDVKM. The CDR3 is made up of 11 amino acids. The CDR3 spells CAILLGTEAFF. CDR3 in DNA: TGTGCCATCCTACTAGGCACTGAAGCTTTCTTT.

This clonotype has at least ten counts. This CDR3 is CSARAGHPPSPLHF. The CDR3 DNA is TGCAGTGCTAGAGCAGGGCATCCGCCGTCGCCCCTCCACTTT. The chain recombines TRBV20-1 with TRBJ1-6; TRBD1 is a possible D gene (5 bases). This CDR3 comprises 14 residues. Per the germline V gene, CDR1 is DFQATT and CDR2 is SNEGSKA (reference sequence). V lost 1 base and J 13 bases, leaving 17 bases between the germline ends.